This T cell receptor (beta chain) was identified during a study of blood T cells in healthy people across ages. This clonotype was seen only a few times. Sample-barcoded 5' priming and a J-beta primer mix drove a second PCR of roughly 6 to 12 cycles. Each cDNA molecule, via a template-switch adaptor with 12 random nucleotides, was tagged. From the 5' RACE reads, TCRdb called clonotypes with MiXCR, one entry per CDR3 protein. The sample records about 720,000 distinct CDR3 sequences, around a quarter being singletons. The sample also formed part of further work on T cells of mothers and their children.

Specimen: blood. This sequence originates from a boy between 10 and 17 years old in good health.

CDR3: CASSKGAGIIGEAQYF. The CDR3 nucleotides are TGTGCCAGCAGCAAAGGGGCAGGAATAATCGGTGAGGCCCAGTACTTC. The chain recombines TRBV21-1 with TRBJ2-5. TRBV21-1 is labeled a pseudogene. The CDR3 loop spans 16 amino acids.